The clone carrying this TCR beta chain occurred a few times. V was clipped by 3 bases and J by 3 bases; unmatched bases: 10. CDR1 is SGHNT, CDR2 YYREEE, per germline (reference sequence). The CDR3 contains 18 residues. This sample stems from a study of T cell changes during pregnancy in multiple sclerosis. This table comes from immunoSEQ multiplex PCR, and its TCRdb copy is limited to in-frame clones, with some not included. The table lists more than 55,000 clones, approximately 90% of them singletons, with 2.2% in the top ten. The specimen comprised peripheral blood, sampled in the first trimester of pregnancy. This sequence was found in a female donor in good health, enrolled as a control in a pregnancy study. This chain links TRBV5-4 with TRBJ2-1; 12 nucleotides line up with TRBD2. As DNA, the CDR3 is TGTGCCAGCAGCTACCGGCGACTAGCGGGAGCCCTCTACAATGAGCAGTTCTTC. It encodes CASSYRRLAGALYNEQFF.